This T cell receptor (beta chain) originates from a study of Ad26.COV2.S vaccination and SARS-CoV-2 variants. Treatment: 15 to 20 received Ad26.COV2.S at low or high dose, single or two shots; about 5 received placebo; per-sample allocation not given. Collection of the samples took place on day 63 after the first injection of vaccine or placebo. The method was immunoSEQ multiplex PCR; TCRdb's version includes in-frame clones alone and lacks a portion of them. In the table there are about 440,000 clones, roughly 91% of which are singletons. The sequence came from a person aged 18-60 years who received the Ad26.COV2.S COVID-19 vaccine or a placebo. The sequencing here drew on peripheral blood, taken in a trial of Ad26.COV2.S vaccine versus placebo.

As DNA, the CDR3 is TGTGCCAGCAGTTATCCGAGGGGACTAGCGGACAATGAGCAGTTCTTC. This sequence encodes CASSYPRGLADNEQFF. This sequence joins TRBV6-2 or TRBV6-3 and TRBJ2-1; 11 bases line up with TRBD2. The trim removed 3 bases at V and 5 bases at J, leaving 6 bases unmatched. Germline CDR1 is MNHEY and CDR2 is SVGEGT. The CDR3 runs 16 residues.